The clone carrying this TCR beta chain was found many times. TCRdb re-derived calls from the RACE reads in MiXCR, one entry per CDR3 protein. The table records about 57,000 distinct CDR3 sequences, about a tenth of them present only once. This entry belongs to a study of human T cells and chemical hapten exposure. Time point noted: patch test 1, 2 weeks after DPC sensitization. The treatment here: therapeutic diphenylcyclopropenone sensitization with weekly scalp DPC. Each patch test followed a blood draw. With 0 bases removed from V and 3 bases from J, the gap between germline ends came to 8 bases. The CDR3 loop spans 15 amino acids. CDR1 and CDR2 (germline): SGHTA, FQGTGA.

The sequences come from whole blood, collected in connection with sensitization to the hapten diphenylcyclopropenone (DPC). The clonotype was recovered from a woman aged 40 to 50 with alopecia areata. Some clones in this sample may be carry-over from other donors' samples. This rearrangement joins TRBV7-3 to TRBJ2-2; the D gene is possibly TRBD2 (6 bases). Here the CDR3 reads CASSLTSGHTGELFF. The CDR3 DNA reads TGTGCCAGCAGCTTAACTAGCGGACACACCGGGGAGCTGTTTTTT.